Below, 29 T cell receptor beta chains from the same sample are listed, as sequenced in a study of cytomegalovirus exposure and HLA in healthy donors (dated by TCRdb to about 2017). Library preparation employed the immunoSEQ multiplex PCR assay. For the multiplex PCR, a mixture combining 60 forward primers for TCR Vbeta segments and 13 reverse primers for TCR Jbeta segments was used. This immuneACCESS table, as held by TCRdb, lists in-frame sequences with V and J called but not all clones. Of the missing ones, under half trace to an unresolved V gene in checked studies; the others have no known cause. In this sample the table shows roughly 220,000 clones, about two thirds of which occur a single time. The ten largest make up about 2.5% of the sample. Sequencing was carried out using PBMCs. The receptors come from a man aged 35 to 55 in good health and CMV-seropositive.

Comments on this clone: A read error may account for a junction end that differs from germline. This chain links TRBV5-4 with TRBJ1-1, with D tentatively TRBD1 (5 bases). The V gene's germline CDR1 is SGHNT and CDR2 YYREEE (reference sequence). The CDR3 loop spans 14 amino acids. As DNA, the CDR3 is TGTGCCAGCAGGTTGGGACGGGTGAACACTGAAGCTTTCTTT. Residues: CASRLGRVNTEAFF.

V gene TRBV11-2 combines with J gene TRBJ2-7; D gene unclear. V lost 5 bases to trimming and J lost 5 bases, with 7 bases between them. CDR3 length: 11 amino acids. Germline CDR1 is SGHAT and CDR2 is FQNNGV. The CDR3 is CASSPNHEQYF. CDR3 DNA: TGTGCCAGCAGCCCCAATCACGAGCAGTACTTC.

The chain uses TRBV15 and TRBJ1-1; possibly TRBD1 for D (5 bases). The CDR3 contains 14 residues. CDR1 and CDR2 from the germline V gene are LNHNV and YYDKDF (reference sequence). V was cut by 2 bases and J by 1 base, with 8 bases left in between. CDR3 bases: TGTGCCACCAGCAGAAGGGGTGCGAACACTGAAGCTTTCTTT. The encoded protein is CATSRRGANTEAFF.

V and J are TRBV2 and TRBJ1-5; possibly TRBD1 for D (5 bases). Germline V lookup: CDR1 SNHLY, CDR2 FYNNEI. The CDR3 loop spans 13 amino acids. The V end was cut by 6 bases, the J end by 7 bases, with 13 bases between. CDR3: CASRLRRDQPQHF. CDR3 DNA sequence: TGTGCCAGCAGACTCAGGCGGGACCAGCCCCAGCATTTT.

As DNA, the CDR3 is TGTGCCAGCAGTCGGACAGGGGATCTTCGCAACACTGAAGCTTTCTTT. This sequence encodes CASSRTGDLRNTEAFF. The genes are TRBV5-5 and TRBJ1-1; 9 nucleotides agree with TRBD1. V shed 5 bases, J shed 2 bases, and the junction held 10 bases outside the gene matches. The CDR3 extends over 16 amino acids. Germline V gene lookup returns CDR1 SGHKS and CDR2 YYEKEE (reference sequence). Supplemented by reference TRBV5-5 and TRBJ1-1, the full variable domain reads DAGVTQSPTHLIKTRGQQVTLRCSPISGHKSVSWYQQVLGQGPQFIFQYYEKEERGRGNFPDRFSARQFPNYSSELNVNALLLGDSALYLCASSRTGDLRNTEAFFGQGTRLTVV.

The rearrangement joins TRBV4-2 to TRBJ1-2; a weak D match, TRBD1 (6 bases). The V and J ends lost 1 base and 7 bases respectively, with 16 bases between them. This CDR3 has 15 amino acids. Germline V gene data show CDR1 as LGHNA and CDR2 as YNFKEQ. As DNA, the CDR3 is TGTGCCAGCAGCCAAGGCGGCAGGGGATCTTTTGGCTACACCTTC. It translates to CASSQGGRGSFGYTF.

The chain links TRBV4-3 to TRBJ2-7, with D possibly being TRBD2 (6 bases). The ends were cut back, 1 base at V and 1 base at J, with 11 bases in the middle. Germline values: CDR1 LGHNA, CDR2 YSLEER. The CDR3 extends over 15 amino acids. The CDR3, as DNA: TGCGCCAGCAGCCAAGGATCCGGGAGTTCCTACGAGCAGTACTTC. Residues: CASSQGSGSSYEQYF.

The CDR3 DNA follows: TGCGCCAGCAGCTGGACAGACAATGAGCAGTTCTTC. It specifies CASSWTDNEQFF. The V and J genes are TRBV5-1 and TRBJ2-1; tentative D call: TRBD1 (6 bases). Germline CDR1 is SGHRS and CDR2 is YFSETQ. The CDR3 loop spans 12 amino acids. The ends were cut back, 3 bases at V and 5 bases at J, with 6 bases in the middle. Using reference TRBV5-1 and TRBJ2-1 for the parts outside the CDR3, the full variable domain is KAGVTQTPRYLIKTRGQQVTLSCSPISGHRSVSWYQQTPGQGLQFLFEYFSETQRNKGNFPGRFSGRQFSNSRSEMNVSTLELGDSALYLCASSWTDNEQFFGPGTRLTVL.

The gene calls are TRBV14 and TRBJ2-5; 12 bases match TRBD2. There are 18 residues in the CDR3. Germline V gene data show CDR1 as SGHDN and CDR2 as FVKESK. Trimming at V came to 6 bases and at J to 2 bases, leaving 13 bases not matched to a gene. As DNA, the CDR3 is TGTGCCAGCAGTCCCGACGGACTAGCGGGGACGAAACAAGAGACCCAGTACTTC. Amino acid sequence: CASSPDGLAGTKQETQYF.

The V call is TRBV7-9, the J call TRBJ1-2; a weak D match, TRBD1 (6 bases). CDR1 is SEHNR and CDR2 is FQNEAQ in the germline V gene (reference sequence). Trimming cost V 7 bases and J 8 bases, with 17 bases left between them. The length of the CDR3 is 13 residues. The CDR3 DNA reads as TGTGCCAGCACTCCCCCCACAGGGCAAGGCTACACCTTC. Protein product: CASTPPTGQGYTF.

CDR3 DNA sequence: TGTGCCAGCAGCCGTGGGACAGCCTATGGCTACACCTTC. Translation gives CASSRGTAYGYTF. The chain is built from TRBV9 and TRBJ1-2, with TRBD1 matching over 7 bases. CDR1 is SGDLS, CDR2 YYNGEE, per germline. V trimming: 4 bases; J trimming: 4 bases; junction bases outside the gene matches: 4. CDR3 length: 13 amino acids. Looking up the rest from reference TRBV9 and TRBJ1-2 gives the full variable domain: DSGVTQTPKHLITATGQRVTLRCSPRSGDLSVYWYQQSLDQGLQFLIQYYNGEERAKGNILERFSAQQFPDLHSELNLSSLELGDSALYFCASSRGTAYGYTFGSGTRLTVV.

The chain couples TRBV29-1 to TRBJ2-2; 8 bases are shared with TRBD2. Trimming at V came to 2 bases and at J to 9 bases, leaving 23 bases not matched to a gene. The germline gives CDR1 SQVTM, CDR2 ANQGSEA. CDR3 size: 19 residues. In DNA form, the CDR3 reads TGCAGCGTTGAACCGTTACGGGGGGGGAAAACTGGGGTGGTCCGGGAGCTGTTTTTT. Its protein is CSVEPLRGGKTGVVRELFF.

The chain carries TRBV7-2 and TRBJ2-2; D ambiguous. The length of the CDR3 is 13 residues. CDR1 SGHTA and CDR2 FQGNSA come from the germline V gene. V lost 2 bases, J lost 2 bases, and 3 bases lay in between. CDR3 in amino acids: CASSLHNTGELFF. The CDR3 DNA follows: TGTGCCAGCAGCTTACATAACACCGGGGAGCTGTTTTTT.

This sequence joins TRBV2 and TRBJ1-6, with 8 positions matching TRBD1. Germline V lookup: CDR1 SNHLY, CDR2 FYNNEI. V was pared by 7 bases and J by 6 bases, with 5 bases of the junction left unmatched. The CDR3 spans 14 residues. Here the CDR3 reads CASTPGQANSPLHF. The CDR3 region has the DNA TGTGCCAGCACCCCGGGACAGGCTAATTCACCCCTCCACTTT.

The chain has TRBV6-1 and TRBJ2-2, with a weak D call TRBD1 (5 bases). This CDR3 is built from 14 residues. Germline loops: CDR1 MNHNS, CDR2 SASEGT. Deletions cut 6 bases from V and 5 bases from J, with 13 bases between. CDR3 coding DNA: TGTGCCAGCAGAATTTCTGGACATACCGGGGAGCTGTTTTTT. Translation: CASRISGHTGELFF.

The chain combines TRBV11-2 with TRBJ2-1, with 16 nucleotides matching TRBD2. J gave up 6 bases and V 4 bases, and 12 bases lay outside the gene matches. The V gene's germline CDR1 is SGHAT and CDR2 FQNNGV. The CDR3 has 19 amino acids. The CDR3 nucleotides are TGTGCCAGCAGCTCACCGGGACTAGCGGGGGGGCCGTTGTCCAATGAGCAGTTCTTC. The encoded protein is CASSSPGLAGGPLSNEQFF.

The CDR3 DNA follows: TGTGCCAGCTCACGCCCGGGAGGTGAGCAGTTCTTC. It encodes CASSRPGGEQFF. The chain carries TRBV18 and TRBJ2-1; 7 bases are a match to TRBD2. This CDR3 has 12 residues. V dropped 4 bases and J dropped 9; count of bases not matched to a gene: 3. CDR1 and CDR2 from the germline V gene are KGHSH and LQKENI.

This clone was counted only a few times. The chain has TRBV2 and TRBJ1-3; no clear D gene. The germline CDR1 and CDR2 sequences are SNHLY and FYNNEI. V lost 8 bases and J 4 bases, leaving 21 bases between the germline ends. The CDR3 runs 16 residues. CDR3 protein: CASSPEAQKIGNTIYF. Written as DNA, the CDR3 is TGTGCCAGCTCCCCCGAGGCCCAAAAGATCGGAAACACCATATATTTT.

This clone was recorded a few times. The CDR3 sequence is CASSLIRAGGNYEQYF. The CDR3 DNA follows: TGTGCCAGCAGCTTAATTCGGGCAGGGGGAAACTACGAGCAGTACTTC. V and J are TRBV7-9 and TRBJ2-7; the match to TRBD1 covers 7 bases. The CDR3 has 16 residues. Unmatched junction bases numbered 10, after V lost 2 bases and J lost 3 bases. Germline V CDR1 and CDR2: SEHNR, FQNEAQ (reference sequence).

This clone was seen more than once but under ten times. V is TRBV5-1 and J is TRBJ1-3; D might be TRBD1 (5 bases). Germline V lookup: CDR1 SGHRS, CDR2 YFSETQ. V lost 2 bases to trimming and J lost 4 bases, with 13 bases between them. The length of the CDR3 is 15 residues. Here the CDR3 DNA reads TGCGCCAGCAGCTTCGGGGGAACGACCGGAAACACCATATATTTT. Its translation: CASSFGGTTGNTIYF.

This clone was detected a few times. The junction differs from germline at one of its ends, possibly a read error. The genes are TRBV2 and TRBJ1-6, with D hard to call. CDR1 and CDR2 from the germline V gene are SNHLY and FYNNEI. CDR3 length: 13 amino acids. The CDR3 loop is CASSVSSNSPLHF. The CDR3 region has the DNA TGTGCCAGCAGTGTGTCCTCTAATTCACCCCTCCACTTT.

This chain joins TRBV6-5 and TRBJ1-2; the match to TRBD1 covers 7 bases. The V gene end was trimmed by 1 base and the J gene end by 2 bases; junction bases not matched to a gene: 4. This CDR3 has 15 amino acids. The V gene's germline CDR1 is MNHEY and CDR2 SVGAGI. The CDR3 loop reads CASSYWGQINYGYTF. CDR3 DNA: TGTGCCAGCAGTTACTGGGGACAGATAAACTATGGCTACACCTTC.

This clone has just a few counts. The genes are TRBV6-5 and TRBJ2-3; 8 nucleotides line up with TRBD1. The CDR3 has 14 amino acids. V gave up 8 bases and J gave up 6 bases; unmatched junction bases: 10. The V gene's germline CDR1 is MNHEY and CDR2 SVGAGI. The CDR3 reads CASGTGSGRDTQYF. CDR3 bases: TGTGCCAGCGGGACAGGCTCTGGGAGGGATACGCAGTATTTT.

Comments on this clone: Other DNA sequences within the sample encode an identical CDR3. V is TRBV6-5 and J is TRBJ2-5; the match to TRBD1 covers 8 bases. Germline V CDR1 and CDR2: MNHEY, SVGAGI. This CDR3 is built from 15 residues. V lost 9 bases and J lost 1; bases outside the gene matches: 10. CDR3 DNA: TGTGCCAGTAGTAGAACAGGGGGTAGCCAAGAGACCCAGTACTTC. It yields the protein CASSRTGGSQETQYF.

The chain employs TRBV6-5 and TRBJ1-5; D is unclear. Germline CDR1 and CDR2: MNHEY and SVGAGI. This CDR3 is built from 13 residues. V lost 0 bases and J lost 6, with 6 bases in between. CDR3 coding DNA: TGTGCCAGCAGTTACTCGATGAGTCAGCCCCAGCATTTT. It codes for CASSYSMSQPQHF.

The chain uses TRBV4-2 and TRBJ2-3; 8 bases agree with TRBD2. From germline, CDR1 is LGHNA and CDR2 YNFKEQ. The CDR3 runs to 18 residues. V was pared by 4 bases and J by 0 bases, with 12 bases of the junction left unmatched. The CDR3, as DNA: TGTGCCAGCAGCCCACGGGACTGGCGGGGGGAGAGCACAGATACGCAGTATTTT. The encoded protein is CASSPRDWRGESTDTQYF.

V is TRBV6-1 and J is TRBJ2-2, with D tentatively TRBD2 (6 bases). Looked up from germline, CDR1 is MNHNS and CDR2 is SASEGT. V was pared by 10 bases and J by 9 bases, with 21 bases between. This CDR3 comprises 14 residues. The CDR3 nucleotides are TGTGCCACTATAATGGAGGGGCGTAGTAGGGAGCTGTTTTTT. Translating it yields CATIMEGRSRELFF.

The chain carries TRBV27 and TRBJ2-7; a weak D match, TRBD1 (5 bases). This CDR3 region has 12 residues. The V gene lost 5 bases and the J gene lost 7 bases, with 12 bases spanning the gap. Germline assignment: CDR1 MNHEY and CDR2 SMNVEV (reference sequence). CDR3 DNA: TGTGCCAGCAGTCCCAGGGTGGGGGAGCAGTACTTC. Protein: CASSPRVGEQYF.

The chain has TRBV6-6 and TRBJ1-5; 7 bases are shared with TRBD1. Germline CDR1 reads MNHNY; CDR2 reads SVGAGI (reference sequence). The CDR3 is 16 amino acids. The ends lost 4 bases at V and 8 bases at J; junction bases unmatched: 14. The CDR3 protein is CASSSLEGQSLEPQHF. Written as DNA, the CDR3 is TGTGCCAGCAGTTCGCTTGAGGGACAGAGCCTAGAGCCCCAGCATTTT.